This TCR beta chain was sequenced in a study of OX40 agonist ivuxolimab in advanced cancers. Looking at the study overall: Previous treatment with anti-PD-1, anti-PD-L1 or anti-CTLA-4 therapy was allowed; over 35% had received some.

The sampling schedule covered blood at baseline, cycle 4 day 1, and cycle 7 day 1. Worth noting for this clone: A read error may account for a junction end that differs from germline.

TCRdb keeps only in-frame clones here, not all; method: immunoSEQ multiplex PCR. The profile shows around 35,000 clones, 70% to 80% of them singletons. Per the germline V gene, CDR1 is MDHEN and CDR2 is SYDVKM. This CDR3 comprises 13 residues. This specimen consisted of CD4+ or CD8+ T cells sorted from blood, obtained in a trial of the OX40 agonist ivuxolimab. The rearrangement joins TRBV28 to TRBJ2-7; maybe TRBD1 (6 bases). The receptor was isolated from an adult with an advanced solid tumor such as melanoma, head and neck, liver or kidney cancer. CDR3 sequence reads: CASSPLTWTAPAF. The CDR3 region has the DNA TGTGCCAGCAGTCCCTTAACCTGGACAGCACCAGCTTTC.